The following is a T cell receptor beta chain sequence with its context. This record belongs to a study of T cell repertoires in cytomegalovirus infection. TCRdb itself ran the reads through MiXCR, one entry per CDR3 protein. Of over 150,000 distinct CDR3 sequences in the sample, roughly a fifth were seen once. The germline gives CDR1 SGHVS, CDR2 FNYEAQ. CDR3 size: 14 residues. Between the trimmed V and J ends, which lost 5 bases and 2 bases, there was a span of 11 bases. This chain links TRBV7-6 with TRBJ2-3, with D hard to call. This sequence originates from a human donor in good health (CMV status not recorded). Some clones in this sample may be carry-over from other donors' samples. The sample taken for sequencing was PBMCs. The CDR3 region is CASSPSTNTDTQYF. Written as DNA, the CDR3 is TGTGCCAGCAGCCCGTCGACCAACACAGATACGCAGTATTTT.